This note documents a single T cell receptor beta chain sequence. Its antigen remains unidentified. Through a sample-barcoded 5' primer and a J-beta primer mix, a second PCR was run for roughly 6 to 12 cycles. All samples gave at least 2.5 million CDR3-containing paired-end reads. MiXCR, applied by TCRdb to the 5' RACE reads, yields one record per CDR3 protein. The sample has about 1,600,000 distinct CDR3 sequences; around 42% are singletons. Investigators took about 9.4 milliliters of peripheral blood from every donor. Extraction of total RNA produced a minimum of 5 micrograms from each sample. This record belongs to a study of blood T cells in healthy people across ages. Findings and limits, study-wide: Without sorted subsets, naive and antigen-experienced compartments could not be conclusively compared.

The clonotype comes from a woman in her late teens or twenties in good health. Sequencing input: blood.

CDR3 amino acids: CSAGRLTYEQYF. CDR3 DNA: TGCAGTGCTGGGCGCTTAACCTACGAGCAGTACTTC. The rearrangement joins TRBV20-1 to TRBJ2-4; no clear D. The end of the DNA aligns better with TRBJ2-7, so the J call may be wrong. There are 12 residues in the CDR3. Germline CDR1 reads DFQATT; CDR2 reads SNEGSKA (reference sequence).